This T cell receptor beta chain was recorded in a study of blood T cell repertoires in COVID-19. Overall study: COVID-19 samples, acute and convalescent, were from the United States, Italy and Spain. The analysed material was cDNA or gDNA that came from T cells, B-cell-depleted T cells, or PBMCs.

This clone was seen a few times. In the authors' workflow: Amplified reference gene primers provided the basis for estimating nucleated cell counts. Assay used: immunoSEQ multiplex PCR; TCRdb lists only in-frame clones, some missing. V and J calls and clone size are given by that table; D and trimming were obtained from the DNA. This sample yields 200,000 to 250,000 clones, of which around 83% are seen a single time; 9.5% to 10% belongs to the top ten. The sequencing input was peripheral blood. The receptor was isolated from a man aged 45-65 years with active or convalescent COVID-19.

In DNA form, the CDR3 reads TGTGCCAGTAGCCATGGACGGGAGAACACTGAAGCTTTCTTT. Translated: CASSHGRENTEAFF. The V gene is TRBV19, the J gene TRBJ1-1; D uncertain. The CDR3 covers 14 residues. Trimming stripped 6 bases from V and 1 base from J, with 12 bases between. From germline, CDR1 is LNHDA and CDR2 SQIVND (reference sequence).